This TCR beta chain was captured by sequencing in a study of CD8 T cells in Susac syndrome (dated by TCRdb to the late 2010s). A note on the overall study: Of the Susac syndrome patients who were sequenced, 5 or 6 had clinically active disease and roughly eight were in clinical remission. The study used repertoire sequencing to test whether antigen drove CD8+ T cell activation and differentiation in Susac syndrome. CD8+ T cell repertoire clonality was compared between more than ten healthy donors, approximately 14 Susac syndrome patients and 15 or so multiple sclerosis patients. At blood withdrawal, Susac syndrome patients were therapy-naive, treated with corticosteroids (with IVIg additionally given to some), or treated with IVIg alone.

Peripheral blood CD8+ and CD4+ T cells from healthy donors, Susac syndrome patients and multiple sclerosis patients were profiled by high-throughput TCR beta sequencing. The Susac syndrome patients fulfilled recently defined diagnostic criteria for either definite or probable disease. Bulk CD8+ and CD4+ T cells were purified by magnetic negative isolation, while CD8+ TEMRA cells were enriched using FACS. Blood was collected in EDTA tubes and processed within 24 hours, with PBMCs isolated through density gradient centrifugation. PBMCs destined for TCR sequencing were cryopreserved in liquid nitrogen and later thawed in a 37 °C water bath. A purity of at least 90% was achieved for sorted or isolated CD4+, CD8+ and CD8+ TEMRA cells. In the case of this clonotype: This clone's antigen is unknown. No quality values exist for individual bases; no much larger clone is one base distant.

RNA was extracted using the RNeasy kit, and about 0.5 to 1 microgram was reverse transcribed with random hexamers. TCR beta CDR3 regions were amplified with the immunoSEQ multiplex PCR assay covering 54 Vbeta and 13 Jbeta segments. PCR amplification bias was corrected by using a synthetic template baseline for primer optimization and computational correction. As for the original processing: Reads were annotated to V, D and J genes according to IMGT and were analyzed with immunoSEQ Analyzer, with only productive sequences retained. To calculate clonality, Shannon entropy was normalized by log2 of the number of productive unique sequences and then subtracted from one. For each patient and control, public and private clones were evaluated within the 100 most prevalent clones. Clones were defined as Susac-specific when absent from the healthy and MS cohorts, from approximately 1,100 published viral clones and from other ImmuneACCESS disease sequences. The public reads were quality trimmed at Q25 with fastp and then assembled into clones with MiXCR by TCRdb, keeping productive beta chains. All rows with the same CDR3 protein become a single entry with the most common DNA and genes. TCRdb's processing, not the authors', yielded these V and J calls. Across this sample there are about 190,000 distinct CDR3 sequences, with just under 95% seen only once. Jointly, the top ten make up approximately 0.16% of the sample.

The CDR3 covers 16 residues, taking in both the cysteine and the phenylalanine. Here the CDR3 DNA is all that survives: 48 bases in frame from base 1. Ends trimmed: V by 3 bases, J by 8 bases; bases unmatched to a gene: 11. CDR1 and CDR2, per the germline V gene (reference sequence), are SEHNR and FQNEAQ. General findings and caveats noted by the study authors: Looking at Susac-specific public clones, the researchers identified 15 to 20 in the total CD8+ repertoire and about 5 in the CD8+ TEMRA repertoire. The study acknowledged that relatively few individuals were included in the TCR sequencing and HLA analysis. Clonal expansion was seen in Susac syndrome CD8+ repertoires, peaking in CD8+ TEMRA cells and being greater in clinically active patients than in remitting ones.

This chain joins TRBV7-9 to TRBJ2-1, and 9 junctional nucleotides match TRBD2. Sequencing was performed on CD8+ T cells from PBMCs. The receptor comes from a human donor with Susac syndrome. The CDR3 here reads CASSFPGLAGFDEQFF. The nucleotide sequence reads TGTGCCAGCAGCTTCCCAGGGCTAGCGGGATTCGATGAGCAGTTCTTC.